This T cell receptor (beta chain) was documented in a study of response to subunit inactivated influenza vaccine (dated by TCRdb to between 2018 and 2020). About the study as a whole: Deep quantitative profiling of the T cell receptor repertoire was used in the study to follow responses to a trivalent subunit inactivated influenza vaccine. General study outcomes and caveats: According to the authors, only a limited number of new T cells may be recruited by each seasonal influenza vaccination.

This clonotype was counted only a few times. Its antigen is currently not known. No base quality information exists; no much larger clone differs at one position. Libraries were made using RT-PCR. Sequencing was performed on an Illumina HiSeq 2500. Clones were called with MiXCR by TCRdb after fastp trimmed the public reads at Q25, and only in-frame beta chains were retained. A single entry per CDR3 protein holds the most common genes and DNA from its merged rows. Counted in this sample were about 620,000 distinct CDR3 sequences; approximately 12% of them appeared once. The top ten clonotypes cover 10% of the sample. Trimming takes 4 bases from V and 0 bases from J, and the germline ends sit 12 bases apart. CDR3 length: 16 amino acids, cysteine to phenylalanine. Solely the CDR3 DNA is kept, with 48 bases framed from the first base. The germline V gene supplies CDR1 MDHEN and CDR2 SYDVKM.

The V gene is TRBV28 and the J gene is TRBJ1-4, with TRBD1 as a weak D call on 5 bases. Sequences were derived from PBMCs from blood, sampled on the day of vaccination. The clonotype comes from a man between 50 and 59 years old who received an inactivated influenza vaccine. Donor details come from another sample of the same person, matched by shared clones. The CDR3 reads as follows: CASSSIDSATNEKLFF. The DNA is TGTGCCAGCAGTTCAATCGACAGCGCAACTAATGAAAAACTGTTTTTT.